Sequencing of this T cell receptor (beta chain) was carried out in a study of radiotherapy plus CTLA-4 blockade in lung cancer (dated by TCRdb to 2016 to 2019). For the wider study: Objective responses occurred in 18% of enrolled patients, and around 29% achieved disease control. The study at large found these results: TCR clones derived from tumors expanded in peripheral blood after treatment with radiotherapy and ipilimumab. Early dynamic changes in blood T cell clones, together with increased serum interferon-beta after radiation, were reported as the strongest predictors of response.

CDR1 and CDR2 (SSHAT, FNYEAQ) derive from the germline V gene (reference sequence). The cysteine opens and the phenylalanine closes a CDR3 of 13 amino acids. The CDR3 DNA has 39 bases and is translated from base 1. The germline ends are 11 bases apart after V is trimmed by 5 bases and J by 3 bases. This clone was counted only a few times. Its target antigen remains unknown. Base qualities are missing; no much larger clone stands one base away. The library was produced with the immunoSEQ multiplex PCR assay. The immuneACCESS repertoire file appears here via TCRdb, limited to in-frame rearrangements. These files lack a portion of the clones; in checked studies, under half of the deficit traces to unresolved V genes, and the cause of the others is not known. Here the sample has about 28,000 clones; around three quarters occur a single time. Over 15% of the sample comes from the top ten. In this study, focal radiation therapy paired with CTLA-4 blockade (ipilimumab) was tested in patients who had chemo-refractory metastatic non-small-cell lung cancer.

The specimen was peripheral blood, collected from a patient treated with radiotherapy plus ipilimumab. This sequence uses TRBV7-7 and TRBJ2-7; the D gene may be TRBD1 or TRBD2, since each aligns over 5 bases. This TCR was recovered from a human donor with non-small cell lung cancer that progressed on radiotherapy plus ipilimumab. The nucleotide sequence reads TGTGCCAGCAGCCCGGGGCCTAACTACGAGCAGTACTTC. Translated, it gives CASSPGPNYEQYF.